This entry lists 5 T cell receptor beta chains sequenced from one sample in a study of shared T cell receptors in the human thymus. Profiling relied on immunoSEQ multiplex PCR, and the TCRdb table lists in-frame clones only, not all of them. The sample lists approximately 490,000 clones, about 84% occurring once. This same sample was also part of a study on human thymus T cells.

Specimen: thymocytes. These receptors all come from a boy younger than two with a congenital heart defect.

The V gene is TRBV30, the J gene TRBJ2-3, with D possibly being TRBD2 (6 bases). The CDR3 totals 14 residues. Germline assignment: CDR1 GTSNPN and CDR2 SVGIG (reference sequence). Trimming left V 3 bases short and J 4 bases short, with 14 bases between. CDR3 loop: CAWSLIGRSDTQYF. CDR3 nucleotides: TGTGCCTGGAGCTTGATAGGGAGGTCAGATACGCAGTATTTT.

The chain carries TRBV2 and TRBJ1-3; 8 bases line up with TRBD1. This CDR3 is 15 amino acids long. CDR1 SNHLY and CDR2 FYNNEI come from the germline V gene. After removal of 5 bases from V and 0 bases from J, the junction contained 3 bases not matched to a gene. The CDR3: CASSRQGSSGNTIYF. In DNA form, the CDR3 reads TGTGCCAGCAGTCGACAGGGGAGCTCTGGAAACACCATATATTTT.

The gene calls are TRBV6-5 and TRBJ2-7; D might be TRBD2 (5 bases). The CDR3 is 13 amino acids. Deletions cut 3 bases from V and 7 bases from J, with 13 bases between. CDR1 is MNHEY, CDR2 SVGAGI, per germline. The CDR3 DNA is TGTGCCAGCAGTTATGGGCTAGCAGGAGAGCAGTACTTC. This encodes CASSYGLAGEQYF.

The V call is TRBV6-6, the J call TRBJ2-7, with D maybe TRBD2 (6 bases). This CDR3 is built from 16 residues. With 4 bases removed from V and 2 bases from J, the gap between germline ends came to 18 bases. The germline V gene has CDR1 MNHNY and CDR2 SVGAGI (reference sequence). CDR3 amino acids: CASSSEFGPGAYEQYF. In DNA, the CDR3 is TGTGCCAGCAGTTCCGAATTCGGGCCGGGGGCCTACGAGCAGTACTTC.

The rearrangement uses TRBV30 and TRBJ2-7; the match to TRBD2 covers 12 bases. V shed 1 base and J 1 base; nucleotides not matched to a gene: 2. Germline V lookup: CDR1 GTSNPN, CDR2 SVGIG (reference sequence). The CDR3 is 15 residues long. CDR3: CAWSETSGSSYEQYF. The DNA of the CDR3 is TGTGCCTGGAGTGAGACTAGCGGGAGTTCCTACGAGCAGTACTTC.